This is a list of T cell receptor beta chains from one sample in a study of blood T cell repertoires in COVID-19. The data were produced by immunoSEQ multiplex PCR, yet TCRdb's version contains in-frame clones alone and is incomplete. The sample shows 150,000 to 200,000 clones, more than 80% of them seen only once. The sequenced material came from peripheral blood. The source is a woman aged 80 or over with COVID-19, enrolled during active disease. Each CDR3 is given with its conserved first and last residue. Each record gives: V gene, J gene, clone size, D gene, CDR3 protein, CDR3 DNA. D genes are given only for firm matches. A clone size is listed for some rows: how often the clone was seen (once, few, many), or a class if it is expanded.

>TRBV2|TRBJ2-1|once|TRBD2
CASRLLAGTYNEQFF
TGTGCCAGCAGGTTACTAGCGGGGACTTACAATGAGCAGTTCTTC
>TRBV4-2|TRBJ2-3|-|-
CASSQEIYDTQYF
TGTGCCAGCAGCCAAGAAATCTATGATACGCAGTATTTT
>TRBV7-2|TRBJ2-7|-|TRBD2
CASSFRGLAGGYEQYF
TGTGCCAGCAGCTTCCGAGGACTAGCGGGGGGGTACGAGCAGTACTTC
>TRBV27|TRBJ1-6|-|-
CASALDTGINRLLHF
TGTGCCAGCGCCTTAGACACAGGGATTAATCGTCTCCTCCACTTT
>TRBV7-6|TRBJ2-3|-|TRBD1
CASGTGGPDTQYF
TGTGCCAGCGGGACAGGGGGCCCAGATACGCAGTATTTT
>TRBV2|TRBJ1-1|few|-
CASSEQGTEAFF
TGTGCCAGCAGTGAGCAGGGCACTGAAGCTTTCTTT
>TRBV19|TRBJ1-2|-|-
CASSFIQGLYGYTF
TGTGCCAGTAGTTTTATCCAGGGACTCTATGGCTACACCTTC
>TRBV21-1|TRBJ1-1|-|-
CASSNGRPGQGVSLAQTEAFF
TGTGCCAGCAGCAATGGGCGCCCGGGACAGGGGGTAAGTTTAGCTCAGACTGAAGCTTTCTTT
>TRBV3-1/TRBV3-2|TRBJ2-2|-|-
CASSQDRYGELFF
TGTGCCAGCAGCCAAGATCGGTACGGGGAGCTGTTTTTT
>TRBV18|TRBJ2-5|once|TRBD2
CASSPPGLATETQYF
TGTGCCAGCTCACCCCCGGGACTAGCGACAGAGACCCAGTACTTC
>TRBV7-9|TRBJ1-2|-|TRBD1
CASSLQGAGGYTF
TGTGCCAGCAGCCTGCAGGGGGCAGGAGGCTACACCTTC
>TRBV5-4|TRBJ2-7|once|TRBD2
CASSLAGGGNSYEQYF
TGTGCCAGCAGCTTGGCCGGCGGGGGGAACTCCTACGAGCAGTACTTC
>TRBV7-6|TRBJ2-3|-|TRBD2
CASSPTSGSTDTQYF
TGTGCCAGCAGCCCTACTAGCGGCAGCACAGATACGCAGTATTTT
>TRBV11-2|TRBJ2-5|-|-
CASSPRGETQYF
TGTGCCAGCAGCCCCCGAGGGGAGACCCAGTACTTC
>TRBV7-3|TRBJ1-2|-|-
CASSLTGSNYGYTF
TGTGCCAGCAGCTTAACCGGGAGTAACTATGGCTACACCTTC
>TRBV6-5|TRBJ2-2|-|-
CASSYSHTGELFF
TGTGCCAGCAGTTACTCCCATACCGGGGAGCTGTTTTTT
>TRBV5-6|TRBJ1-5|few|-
CASSLDRGQPQHF
TGTGCCAGCAGCTTGGATAGGGGTCAGCCCCAGCATTTT
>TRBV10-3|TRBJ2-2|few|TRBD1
CAISGAGTVNTGELFF
TGTGCCATCAGTGGGGCCGGGACAGTGAACACCGGGGAGCTGTTTTTT
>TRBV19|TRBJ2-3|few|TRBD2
CASSKGLAVSTDTQYF
TGTGCCAGTAGTAAGGGACTAGCGGTGAGCACAGATACGCAGTATTTT
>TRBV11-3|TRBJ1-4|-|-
CASSLGGFNEKLFF
TGTGCCAGCAGCTTAGGAGGGTTTAATGAAAAACTGTTTTTT
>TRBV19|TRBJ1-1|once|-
CASSDGSMNTEAFF
TGTGCCAGTAGCGACGGGTCGATGAACACTGAAGCTTTCTTT
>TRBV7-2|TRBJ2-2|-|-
CASSSTVNTGELFF
TGTGCCAGCAGCTCGACAGTCAACACCGGGGAGCTGTTTTTT
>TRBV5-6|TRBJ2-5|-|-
CASSLNGLSQETQYF
TGTGCCAGCAGCTTGAACGGACTTAGCCAAGAGACCCAGTACTTC
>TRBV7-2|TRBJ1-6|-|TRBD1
CASSSGQSYNSPLHF
TGTGCCAGCAGCTCGGGACAGTCGTATAATTCACCCCTCCACTTT
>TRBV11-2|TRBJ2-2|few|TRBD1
CASSLARGRSGELFF
TGTGCCAGCAGCTTAGCCAGGGGGCGCAGCGGGGAGCTGTTTTTT
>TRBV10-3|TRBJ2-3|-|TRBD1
CAISGADRGGTDTQYF
TGTGCCATCAGTGGGGCAGACAGGGGCGGCACAGATACGCAGTATTTT
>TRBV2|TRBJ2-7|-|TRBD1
CASRAGQGMGSYEQYF
TGTGCCAGCAGAGCGGGACAGGGGATGGGCTCCTACGAGCAGTACTTC
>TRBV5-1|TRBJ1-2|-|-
CASSLDRRRGGYTF
TGCGCCAGCAGCTTGGATAGGAGGCGGGGGGGCTACACCTTC
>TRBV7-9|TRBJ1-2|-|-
CASSVAGYGYTF
TGTGCCAGCAGCGTCGCAGGGTACGGCTACACCTTC
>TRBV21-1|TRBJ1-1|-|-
CASSPRGTRNTEAFF
TGTGCCAGCAGCCCTCGGGGGACTCGGAACACTGAAGCTTTCTTT
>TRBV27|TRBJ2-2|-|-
CASRKIRGSFGGELFF
TGTGCCAGCAGAAAGATCAGGGGATCCTTTGGCGGGGAGCTGTTTTTT